This is a list of T cell receptor beta chains from one sample in a study of blood T cell repertoires in COVID-19. Libraries were prepared by immunoSEQ multiplex PCR; TCRdb keeps only in-frame clonotypes and omits some of them. The data hold 350,000 to 400,000 clones, with 91% observed a single time. Sequences were obtained from PBMCs or T cells enriched from blood (not recorded which). These receptors were obtained from a woman aged 40 to 50 who had been exposed to COVID-19. Each CDR3 is given with its conserved first and last residue. The D gene is left open where the match is weak. Size is stated for part of the rows, as once, few or many counts, or as a class when the clone is expanded.

length: 15; J: TRBJ1-2; V: TRBV7-3; D: TRBD1; size: -; DNA: TGTGCCAGCAGCCCCGACAGGGTCGGGGACTATGGCTACACCTTC; CDR3: CASSPDRVGDYGYTF
length: 14; J: TRBJ1-6; V: TRBV30; D: TRBD1; size: -; DNA: TGTGCCTGGAGTCTGGGGACAGGCGGTTCACCCCTCCACTTT; CDR3: CAWSLGTGGSPLHF
length: 16; J: TRBJ2-1; V: TRBV7-9; D: -; size: -; DNA: TGTGCCAGCAGCCCATACGGCGGGGGCCCCTACAATGAGCAGTTCTTC; CDR3: CASSPYGGGPYNEQFF
length: 12; J: TRBJ1-2; V: TRBV11-3; D: -; size: -; DNA: TGTGCCAGCAGCTTTCACGGAGGCGGCTACACCTTC; CDR3: CASSFHGGGYTF
length: 16; J: TRBJ2-3; V: TRBV19; D: TRBD1; size: -; DNA: TGTGCCAGTAGTATAGAGAGGGACAGGGGCACAGATACGCAGTATTTT; CDR3: CASSIERDRGTDTQYF
length: 17; J: TRBJ1-1; V: TRBV11-2; D: -; size: -; DNA: TGTGCCAGCAGCTTAGTCCTTGGGGCCGTCTTGAACACTGAAGCTTTCTTT; CDR3: CASSLVLGAVLNTEAFF
length: 15; J: TRBJ1-2; V: TRBV29-1; D: TRBD1; size: -; DNA: TGCAGCGTGCTGGGGCCGACAGGGGGCAAGAATGGCTACACCTTC; CDR3: CSVLGPTGGKNGYTF
length: 12; J: TRBJ1-4; V: TRBV19; D: -; size: -; DNA: TGTGCCAGTAGTATCACATCGGGAAAACTGTTTTTT; CDR3: CASSITSGKLFF
length: 18; J: TRBJ1-5; V: TRBV4-1; D: TRBD1; size: few; DNA: TGCGCCAGCAGCCAAGACCGACAGGGGGCTTTTAGCAATCAGCCCCAGCATTTT; CDR3: CASSQDRQGAFSNQPQHF
length: 17; J: TRBJ2-3; V: TRBV5-4; D: -; size: -; DNA: TGTGCCAGCAGCAAGCCGGGGAGGACACCTATGGGAGATACGCAGTATTTT; CDR3: CASSKPGRTPMGDTQYF
length: 14; J: TRBJ2-1; V: TRBV19; D: TRBD1; size: -; DNA: TGTGCCAGTAGCCCGGGACAGGGGTATAATGAGCAGTTCTTC; CDR3: CASSPGQGYNEQFF
length: 16; J: TRBJ2-1; V: TRBV9; D: TRBD2; size: -; DNA: TGTGCCAGCAGCGTAGGCAATGACGGGAGGAGCGCTGAGCAGTTCTTC; CDR3: CASSVGNDGRSAEQFF
length: 13; J: TRBJ1-1; V: TRBV7-3; D: -; size: once; DNA: TGTGCCAGCAGCTTAAAATCGGGAACTGAAGCTTTCTTT; CDR3: CASSLKSGTEAFF
length: 18; J: TRBJ2-1; V: TRBV18; D: -; size: -; DNA: TGTGCCAGCTCACCACCCGTTGGGGAGCCTAGCGACTACAATGAGCAGTTCTTC; CDR3: CASSPPVGEPSDYNEQFF
length: 12; J: TRBJ1-1; V: TRBV7-9; D: -; size: -; DNA: TGTGCCAGCAGCTTAGGGGGCAGCGAAGCTTTCTTT; CDR3: CASSLGGSEAFF
length: 15; J: TRBJ2-1; V: TRBV6-4; D: TRBD2; size: -; DNA: TGTGCCAGCAGTCCTAGAAGCGGGATCTCCAATGAGCAGTTCTTC; CDR3: CASSPRSGISNEQFF
length: 11; J: TRBJ1-1; V: TRBV10-3; D: TRBD1; size: -; DNA: TGTGCCACCGGAACAGGGGATGAAGCTTTCTTT; CDR3: CATGTGDEAFF
length: 12; J: TRBJ1-2; V: TRBV2; D: -; size: -; DNA: TGTGCCAGCAGTGCGACGTTAGCTGGCTACACCTTC; CDR3: CASSATLAGYTF
length: 16; J: TRBJ2-2; V: TRBV3-1/TRBV3-2; D: TRBD2; size: -; DNA: TGTGCCGGTAGTAGCCGGCGGGAGGGTAGCACCGGGGAGCTGTTTTTT; CDR3: CAGSSRREGSTGELFF
length: 16; J: TRBJ1-2; V: TRBV27; D: TRBD1; size: -; DNA: TGTGCCAGCAGTTTATCAGGCCAGGGGGCCTTCTATGGCTACACCTTC; CDR3: CASSLSGQGAFYGYTF
length: 14; J: TRBJ1-2; V: TRBV18; D: TRBD1; size: -; DNA: TGTGCCAGCTCACCACCCTACAGGGGATATGGCTACACCTTC; CDR3: CASSPPYRGYGYTF
length: 16; J: TRBJ1-6; V: TRBV4-3; D: -; size: -; DNA: TGCGCCAGCAGCCAAGGTTGGGGCAGGGGCTATTCACCCCTCCACTTT; CDR3: CASSQGWGRGYSPLHF
length: 13; J: TRBJ1-2; V: TRBV5-4; D: -; size: once; DNA: TGTGCCAGCAGCACCTGGGGAGTGGGAGGCTACACCTTC; CDR3: CASSTWGVGGYTF
length: 14; J: TRBJ1-2; V: TRBV7-9; D: -; size: -; DNA: TGTGCCAGCAGCTCCACCCAGACAGGCCGGGGCTACACCTTC; CDR3: CASSSTQTGRGYTF
length: 17; J: TRBJ2-1; V: TRBV10-3; D: TRBD2; size: once; DNA: TGTGCCATCAGTGATGGCATAGGGCTAGCGGGAAACAATGAGCAGTTCTTC; CDR3: CAISDGIGLAGNNEQFF
length: 21; J: TRBJ1-4; V: TRBV19; D: -; size: -; DNA: TGTGCCAGTAGTATGGAAAGGACTCCGCCAGGGGCGCTTGCAACTAATGAAAAACTGTTTTTT; CDR3: CASSMERTPPGALATNEKLFF
length: 16; J: TRBJ2-1; V: TRBV10-3; D: TRBD2; size: -; DNA: TGTGCCATCAGTGAGCGTGAGCGGGGCTCCTACAATGAGCAGTTCTTC; CDR3: CAISERERGSYNEQFF
length: 14; J: TRBJ1-5; V: TRBV3-1/TRBV3-2; D: -; size: -; DNA: TGTGCCAGCTCGGGGATTGGGGGCCGACAGCCCCAGCATTTT; CDR3: CASSGIGGRQPQHF
length: 13; J: TRBJ1-5; V: TRBV19; D: -; size: -; DNA: TGTGCCAGTAGTATAGGGACAGCAAGACCCCAGCATTTT; CDR3: CASSIGTARPQHF
length: 15; J: TRBJ2-1; V: TRBV30; D: TRBD2; size: -; DNA: TGTGCCTGGAGTCCGGGGACTAGCGGGAGTGGTGAGCAGTTCTTC; CDR3: CAWSPGTSGSGEQFF
length: 13; J: TRBJ1-1; V: TRBV5-1; D: -; size: -; DNA: TGCGCCAGCAGCTTACAGGGGAACACTGAAGCTTTCTTT; CDR3: CASSLQGNTEAFF
length: 14; J: TRBJ1-1; V: TRBV2; D: TRBD1; size: -; DNA: TGTGCCAGCAGTCGGACAGGAGCAAACACTGAAGCTTTCTTT; CDR3: CASSRTGANTEAFF
length: 16; J: TRBJ2-7; V: TRBV30; D: TRBD1; size: -; DNA: TGTGCCTGGGTGGGACAGAGAGGAAGTGGATTCTACGAGCAGTACTTC; CDR3: CAWVGQRGSGFYEQYF
length: 15; J: TRBJ2-7; V: TRBV6-4; D: TRBD1; size: -; DNA: TGTGCCAGCAGTGGGGGGGACAGGGACGCCTACGAGCAGTACTTC; CDR3: CASSGGDRDAYEQYF
length: 12; J: TRBJ1-2; V: TRBV6-5; D: -; size: once; DNA: TGTGCCTACCGGAGACAGAACTATGGCTACACCTTC; CDR3: CAYRRQNYGYTF
length: 18; J: TRBJ2-7; V: TRBV7-8; D: TRBD2; size: -; DNA: TGTGCCAGCAGCTTAGTTTCCGTAGCGGGAGCGGGATCCTACGAGCAGTACTTC; CDR3: CASSLVSVAGAGSYEQYF
length: 16; J: TRBJ2-7; V: TRBV18; D: TRBD2; size: -; DNA: TGTGCCAGCTCACCACCTGGGGGAGGGTCCTCCTACGAGCAGTACTTC; CDR3: CASSPPGGGSSYEQYF
length: 15; J: TRBJ1-3; V: TRBV5-5; D: -; size: -; DNA: TGTGCCAGCAGCTTTACAGGGAACTCTGGAAACACCATATATTTT; CDR3: CASSFTGNSGNTIYF
length: 19; J: TRBJ2-3; V: TRBV4-2; D: TRBD2; size: -; DNA: TGTGCCAGCAGCCCCCGGACTAGCGGGGGGGCCTGGACGTCGGATACGCAGTATTTT; CDR3: CASSPRTSGGAWTSDTQYF
length: 15; J: TRBJ1-6; V: TRBV3-1/TRBV3-2; D: TRBD1; size: few; DNA: TGTGCCAGCAGCCAACTTGGGACAGCAAATTCACCCCTCCACTTT; CDR3: CASSQLGTANSPLHF
length: 15; J: TRBJ2-5; V: TRBV7-3; D: -; size: -; DNA: TGTGCCAGCAGTCAAGGGACTCAAAGCATGGAGACCCAGTACTTC; CDR3: CASSQGTQSMETQYF
length: 15; J: TRBJ1-2; V: TRBV24-1; D: -; size: -; DNA: TGTGCCACCAGTGATCCCGGGGTAGCCGGCTATGGCTACACCTTC; CDR3: CATSDPGVAGYGYTF
length: 12; J: TRBJ1-2; V: TRBV10-3; D: -; size: -; DNA: TGTGCCATCAGTGAGGTCACGGGTGGCTACACCTTC; CDR3: CAISEVTGGYTF
length: 15; J: TRBJ1-3; V: TRBV3-1/TRBV3-2; D: -; size: once; DNA: TGTGCCAGCAGTTTGGGGAGGACAATGGCAAACACCATATATTTT; CDR3: CASSLGRTMANTIYF
length: 11; J: TRBJ1-5; V: TRBV19; D: -; size: -; DNA: TGTGCCAGTGGAGCCTATCAGCCCCAGCATTTT; CDR3: CASGAYQPQHF
length: 19; J: TRBJ2-1; V: TRBV7-9; D: TRBD2; size: -; DNA: TGTGCCAGCAGCTTACTCGGGACTAGCGGGGGGGCTGGATTGAATGAGCAGTTCTTC; CDR3: CASSLLGTSGGAGLNEQFF
length: 16; J: TRBJ1-6; V: TRBV14; D: TRBD1; size: -; DNA: TGTGCCAGCAGCCAGGAGGGGACAGGCGGGGATTCACCCCTCCACTTT; CDR3: CASSQEGTGGDSPLHF
length: 17; J: TRBJ2-7; V: TRBV12-5; D: TRBD1; size: few; DNA: TGTGCTAGTGGTTTGGTACTAGGTGGACAGGTGTCTAACGAGCAGTACTTC; CDR3: CASGLVLGGQVSNEQYF
length: 14; J: TRBJ2-7; V: TRBV27; D: -; size: -; DNA: TGTGCCAGCAGCTCCCTAACAGGGAGGGTCGAGCAGTACTTC; CDR3: CASSSLTGRVEQYF
length: 17; J: TRBJ2-1; V: TRBV19; D: TRBD2; size: once; DNA: TGTGCCAGTAGTATTTTAGGAGCGGGAGGGATATACAATGAGCAGTTCTTC; CDR3: CASSILGAGGIYNEQFF